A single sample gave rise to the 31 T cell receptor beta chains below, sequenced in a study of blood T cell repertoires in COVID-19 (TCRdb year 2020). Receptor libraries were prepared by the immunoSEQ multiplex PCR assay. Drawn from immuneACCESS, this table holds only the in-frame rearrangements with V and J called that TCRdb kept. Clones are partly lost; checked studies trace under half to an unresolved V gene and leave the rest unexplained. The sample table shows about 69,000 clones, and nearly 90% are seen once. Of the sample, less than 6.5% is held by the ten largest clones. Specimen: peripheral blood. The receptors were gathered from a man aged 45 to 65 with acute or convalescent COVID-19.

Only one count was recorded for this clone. The CDR3 region is CASSTRGPGQPQHF. Written as DNA, the CDR3 is TGTGCCAGTAGTACCAGGGGGCCGGGGCAGCCCCAGCATTTT. This chain joins TRBV19 and TRBJ1-5, with TRBD1 matching 8 bases. The J segment lost 7 bases and the V segment lost 4 bases, leaving 6 bases of the junction unmatched. This CDR3 spans 14 amino acids. CDR1 is LNHDA, CDR2 SQIVND, per germline (reference sequence).

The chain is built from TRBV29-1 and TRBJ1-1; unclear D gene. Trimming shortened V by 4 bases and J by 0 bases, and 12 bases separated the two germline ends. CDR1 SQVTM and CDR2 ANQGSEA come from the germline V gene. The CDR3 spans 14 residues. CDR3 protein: CSVVQILMNTEAFF. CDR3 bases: TGCAGCGTTGTACAGATTCTTATGAACACTGAAGCTTTCTTT.

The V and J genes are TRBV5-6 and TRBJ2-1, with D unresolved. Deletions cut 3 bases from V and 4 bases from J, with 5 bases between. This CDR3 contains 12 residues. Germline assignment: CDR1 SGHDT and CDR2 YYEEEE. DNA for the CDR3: TGTGCCAGCAGCTCCGAGTACAATGAGCAGTTCTTC. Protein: CASSSEYNEQFF. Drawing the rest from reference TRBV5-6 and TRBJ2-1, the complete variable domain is DAGVTQSPTHLIKTRGQQVTLRCSPKSGHDTVSWYQQALGQGPQFIFQYYEEEERQRGNFPDRFSGHQFPNYSSELNVNALLLGDSALYLCASSSEYNEQFFGPGTRLTVL.

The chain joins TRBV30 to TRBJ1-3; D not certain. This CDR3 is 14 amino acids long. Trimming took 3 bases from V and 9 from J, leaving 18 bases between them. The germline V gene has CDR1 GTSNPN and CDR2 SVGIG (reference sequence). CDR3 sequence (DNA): TGTGCCTGGAGCCCCGATGGGAGATTGGGCACCATATATTTT. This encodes CAWSPDGRLGTIYF.

This CDR3 is CASSIGGEHYGYTF. CDR3 bases: TGTGCCAGTAGTATAGGTGGAGAGCACTATGGCTACACCTTC. This rearrangement joins TRBV19 to TRBJ1-2, with no clear D. CDR3 length: 14 residues. The germline CDR1 and CDR2 sequences are LNHDA and SQIVND (reference sequence). The V end was cut by 1 base, the J end by 3 bases, with 9 bases between.

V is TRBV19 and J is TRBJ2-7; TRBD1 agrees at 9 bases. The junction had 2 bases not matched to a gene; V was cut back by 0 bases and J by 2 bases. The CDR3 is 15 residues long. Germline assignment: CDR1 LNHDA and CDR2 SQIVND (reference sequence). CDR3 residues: CASSIEGQGPYEQYF. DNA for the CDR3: TGTGCCAGTAGTATAGAAGGACAGGGGCCCTACGAGCAGTACTTC. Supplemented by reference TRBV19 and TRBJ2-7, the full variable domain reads DGGITQSPKYLFRKEGQNVTLSCEQNLNHDAMYWYRQDPGQGLRLIYYSQIVNDFQKGDIAEGYSVSREKKESFPLTVTSAQKNPTAFYLCASSIEGQGPYEQYFGPGTRLTVT.

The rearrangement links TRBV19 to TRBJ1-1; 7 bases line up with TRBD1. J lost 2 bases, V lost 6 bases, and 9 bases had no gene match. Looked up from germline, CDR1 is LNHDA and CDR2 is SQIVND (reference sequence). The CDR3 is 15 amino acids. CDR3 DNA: TGTGCCAGTAGCACCACCGGGACAGTAAACACTGAAGCTTTCTTT. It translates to CASSTTGTVNTEAFF.

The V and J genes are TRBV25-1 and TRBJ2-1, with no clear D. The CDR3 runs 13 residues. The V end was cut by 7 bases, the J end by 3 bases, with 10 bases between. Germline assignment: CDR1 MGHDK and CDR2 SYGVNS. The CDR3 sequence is CASKTPFYNEQFF. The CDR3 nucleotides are TGTGCCAGCAAAACACCGTTCTACAATGAGCAGTTCTTC.

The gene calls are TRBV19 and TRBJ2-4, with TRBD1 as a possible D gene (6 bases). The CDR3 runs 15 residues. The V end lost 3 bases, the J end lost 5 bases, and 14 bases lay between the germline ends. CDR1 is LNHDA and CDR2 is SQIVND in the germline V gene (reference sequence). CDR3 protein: CASSMNRVSENIQYF. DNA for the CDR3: TGTGCCAGTAGTATGAACAGGGTGAGCGAAAACATTCAGTACTTC. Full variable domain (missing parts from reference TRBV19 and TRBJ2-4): DGGITQSPKYLFRKEGQNVTLSCEQNLNHDAMYWYRQDPGQGLRLIYYSQIVNDFQKGDIAEGYSVSREKKESFPLTVTSAQKNPTAFYLCASSMNRVSENIQYFGAGTRLSVL.

The CDR3 loop reads CASSYPLRDRSNYGYTF. CDR3 coding DNA: TGTGCCAGCAGTTACCCACTCCGGGACAGAAGTAACTATGGCTACACCTTC. V and J are TRBV6-2 or TRBV6-3 and TRBJ1-2; 7 nucleotides align to TRBD1. The CDR3 contains 17 residues. Per germline, CDR1 MNHEY and CDR2 SVGEGT. Losses at the gene ends were 2 bases for V and 1 base for J; bases not matched to a gene: 10.

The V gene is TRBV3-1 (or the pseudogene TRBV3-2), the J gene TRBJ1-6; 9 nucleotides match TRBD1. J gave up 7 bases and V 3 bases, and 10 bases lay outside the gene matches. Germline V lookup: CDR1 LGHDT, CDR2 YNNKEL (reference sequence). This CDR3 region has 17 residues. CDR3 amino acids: CASSHPSKGQGNSPLHF. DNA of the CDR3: TGTGCCAGCAGCCACCCGTCTAAAGGACAGGGGAATTCACCCCTCCACTTT.

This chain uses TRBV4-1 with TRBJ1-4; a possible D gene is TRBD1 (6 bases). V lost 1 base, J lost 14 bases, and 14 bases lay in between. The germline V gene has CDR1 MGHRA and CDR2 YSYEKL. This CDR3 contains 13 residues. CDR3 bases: TGCGCCAGCAGCCAAGGGCACAGGGTTGGGCTGTTTTTT. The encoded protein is CASSQGHRVGLFF.

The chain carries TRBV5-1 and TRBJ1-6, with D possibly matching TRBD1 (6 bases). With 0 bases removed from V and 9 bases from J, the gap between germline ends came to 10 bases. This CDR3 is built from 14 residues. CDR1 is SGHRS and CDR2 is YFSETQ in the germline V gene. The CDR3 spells CASSLGDNFSPLHF. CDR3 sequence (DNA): TGCGCCAGCAGCTTGGGGGACAACTTTTCACCCCTCCACTTT.

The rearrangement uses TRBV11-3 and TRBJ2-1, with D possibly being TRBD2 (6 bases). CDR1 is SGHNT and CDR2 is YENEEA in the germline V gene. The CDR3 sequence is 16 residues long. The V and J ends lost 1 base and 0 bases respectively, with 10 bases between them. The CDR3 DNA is TGTGCCAGCAGCTTAGGGGAGGCCGGCTCCTACAATGAGCAGTTCTTC. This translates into CASSLGEAGSYNEQFF.

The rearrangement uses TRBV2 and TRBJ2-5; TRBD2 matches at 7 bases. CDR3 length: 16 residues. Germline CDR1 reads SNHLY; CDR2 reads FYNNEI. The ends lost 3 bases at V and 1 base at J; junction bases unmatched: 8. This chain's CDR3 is CASSENRGVLQETQYF. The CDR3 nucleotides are TGTGCCAGCAGTGAGAATCGGGGGGTTCTCCAAGAGACCCAGTACTTC.

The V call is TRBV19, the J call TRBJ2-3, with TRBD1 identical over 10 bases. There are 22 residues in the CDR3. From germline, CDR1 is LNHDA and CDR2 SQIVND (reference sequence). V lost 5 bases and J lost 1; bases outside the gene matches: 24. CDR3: CASSARAITGTGAHIRTDTQYF. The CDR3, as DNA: TGTGCCAGTAGTGCCCGTGCAATAACCGGGACAGGGGCTCATATACGCACAGATACGCAGTATTTT.

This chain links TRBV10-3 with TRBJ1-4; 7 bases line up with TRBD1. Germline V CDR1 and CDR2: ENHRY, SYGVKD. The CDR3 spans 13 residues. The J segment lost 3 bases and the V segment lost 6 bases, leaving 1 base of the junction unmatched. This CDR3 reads CAIRGQSNEKLFF. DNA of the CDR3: TGTGCCATCAGGGGACAGTCTAATGAAAAACTGTTTTTT.

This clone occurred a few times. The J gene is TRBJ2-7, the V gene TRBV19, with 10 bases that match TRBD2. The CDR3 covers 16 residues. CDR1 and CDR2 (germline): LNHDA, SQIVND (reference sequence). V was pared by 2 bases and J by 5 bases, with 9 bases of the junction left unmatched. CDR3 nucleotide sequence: TGTGCCAGTAGTATAACCCGAGCGGGAGGGGTAAACGAGCAGTACTTC. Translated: CASSITRAGGVNEQYF.

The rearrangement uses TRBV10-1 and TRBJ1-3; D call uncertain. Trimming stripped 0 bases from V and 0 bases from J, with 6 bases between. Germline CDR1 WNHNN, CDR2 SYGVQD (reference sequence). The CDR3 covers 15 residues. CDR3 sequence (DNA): TGCGCCAGCAGTGAGTCGTTCTCCTCTGGAAACACCATATATTTT. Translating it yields CASSESFSSGNTIYF.

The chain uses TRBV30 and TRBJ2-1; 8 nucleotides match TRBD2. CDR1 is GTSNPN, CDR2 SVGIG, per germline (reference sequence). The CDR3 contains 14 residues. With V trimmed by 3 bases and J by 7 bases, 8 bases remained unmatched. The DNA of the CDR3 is TGTGCCTGGAGCTTGGCGGGAGGTGTAAATGAGCAGTTCTTC. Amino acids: CAWSLAGGVNEQFF.

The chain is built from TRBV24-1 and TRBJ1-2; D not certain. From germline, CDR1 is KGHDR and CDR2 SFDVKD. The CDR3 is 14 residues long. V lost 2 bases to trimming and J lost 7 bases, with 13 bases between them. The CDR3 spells CATSDSQFSSGYTF. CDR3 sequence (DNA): TGTGCCACCAGTGATTCACAATTTTCTTCTGGCTACACCTTC.

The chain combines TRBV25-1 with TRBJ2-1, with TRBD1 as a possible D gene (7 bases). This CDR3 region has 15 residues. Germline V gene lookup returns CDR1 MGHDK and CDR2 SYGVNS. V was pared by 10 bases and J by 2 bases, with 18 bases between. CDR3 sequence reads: CATLPAGGPYNEQFF. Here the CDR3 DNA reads TGTGCCACCCTTCCGGCAGGGGGGCCCTACAATGAGCAGTTCTTC. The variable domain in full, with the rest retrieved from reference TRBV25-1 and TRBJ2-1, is EADIYQTPRYLVIGTGKKITLECSQTMGHDKMYWYQQDPGMELHLIHYSYGVNSTEKGDLSSESTVSRIRTEHFPLTLESARPSHTSQYLCATLPAGGPYNEQFFGPGTRLTVL.

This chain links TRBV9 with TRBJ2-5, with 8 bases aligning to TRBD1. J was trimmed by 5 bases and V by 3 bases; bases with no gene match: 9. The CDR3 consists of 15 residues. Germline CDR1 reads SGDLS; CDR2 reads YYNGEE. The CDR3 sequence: CASSGGQGIRETQYF. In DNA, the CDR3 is TGTGCCAGCAGCGGCGGACAGGGTATTAGGGAGACCCAGTACTTC.

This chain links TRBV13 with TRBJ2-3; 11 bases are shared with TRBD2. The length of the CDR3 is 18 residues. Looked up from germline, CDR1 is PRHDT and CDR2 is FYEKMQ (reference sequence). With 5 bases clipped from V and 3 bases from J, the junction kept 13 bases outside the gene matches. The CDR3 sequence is CASSSRTSGLKRTDTQYF. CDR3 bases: TGTGCCAGCAGCAGCAGGACTAGCGGGCTAAAGAGGACAGATACGCAGTATTTT.

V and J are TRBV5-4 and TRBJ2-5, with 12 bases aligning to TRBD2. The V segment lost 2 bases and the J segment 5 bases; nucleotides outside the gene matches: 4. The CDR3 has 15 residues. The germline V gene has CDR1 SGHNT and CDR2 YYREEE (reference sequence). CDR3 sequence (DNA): TGTGCCAGCAGCTTCCTAGCGGGAGGGGGGGAGACCCAGTACTTC. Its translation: CASSFLAGGGETQYF.

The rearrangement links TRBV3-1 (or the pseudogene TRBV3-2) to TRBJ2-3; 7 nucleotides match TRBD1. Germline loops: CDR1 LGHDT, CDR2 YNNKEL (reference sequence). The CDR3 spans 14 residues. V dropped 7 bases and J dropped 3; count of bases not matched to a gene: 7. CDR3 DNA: TGTGCCAGCACGCGAGGGACAGTAACAGATACGCAGTATTTT. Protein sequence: CASTRGTVTDTQYF.

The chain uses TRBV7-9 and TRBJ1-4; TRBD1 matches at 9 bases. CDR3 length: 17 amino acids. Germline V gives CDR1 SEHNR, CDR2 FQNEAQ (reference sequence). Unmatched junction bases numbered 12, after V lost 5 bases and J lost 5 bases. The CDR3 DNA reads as TGTGCCAGCAGCCCGGGACAGGGAGAGAGTAGAAATGAAAAACTGTTTTTT. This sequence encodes CASSPGQGESRNEKLFF.

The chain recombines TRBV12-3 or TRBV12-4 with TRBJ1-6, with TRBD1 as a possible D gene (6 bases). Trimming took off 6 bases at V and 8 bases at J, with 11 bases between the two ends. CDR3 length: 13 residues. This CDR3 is CASSRGLDSPLHF. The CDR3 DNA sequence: TGTGCCAGCAGCAGGGGATTGGATTCACCCCTCCACTTT.

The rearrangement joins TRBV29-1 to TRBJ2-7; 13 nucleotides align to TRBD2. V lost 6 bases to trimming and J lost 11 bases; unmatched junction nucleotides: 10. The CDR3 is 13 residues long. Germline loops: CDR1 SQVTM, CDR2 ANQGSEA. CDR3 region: CSVSGLAGEGEYF. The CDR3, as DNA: TGCAGCGTATCAGGACTAGCGGGAGAAGGGGAGTACTTC.

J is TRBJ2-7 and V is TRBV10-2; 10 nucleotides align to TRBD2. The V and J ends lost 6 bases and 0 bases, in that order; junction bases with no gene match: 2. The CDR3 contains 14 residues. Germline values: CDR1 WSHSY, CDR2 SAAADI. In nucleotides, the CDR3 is TGCGCCAGCAGCCCTAGCGGGAGCTCCTACGAGCAGTACTTC. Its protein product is CASSPSGSSYEQYF.

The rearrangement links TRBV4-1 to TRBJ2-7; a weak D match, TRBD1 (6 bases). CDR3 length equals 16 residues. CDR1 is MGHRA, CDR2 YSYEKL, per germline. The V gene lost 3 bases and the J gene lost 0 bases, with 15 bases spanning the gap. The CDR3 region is CASSHGRTAFSYEQYF. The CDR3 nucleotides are TGCGCCAGCAGCCACGGCAGGACAGCGTTCTCCTACGAGCAGTACTTC.